What follows are 9 T cell receptor beta chains derived from one specimen sequenced in a study of breast tumors, draining lymph nodes, adjacent tissues. TCRdb processed the multiplex PCR reads anew with MiXCR; each CDR3 protein has one entry. The sample includes under 350,000 distinct CDR3 sequences, over 30% of them seen just once. The lymph nodes were axillary draining lymph nodes from breast cancer patients. The sample consisted of axillary lymph node tissue. All receptors derive from a female donor with breast cancer. Some clones in this sample may be carry-over from other donors' samples.

This clonotype occurred many times. This sequence joins TRBV7-2 and TRBJ2-7; possibly TRBD2 for D (5 bases). The CDR3 loop spans 14 amino acids. CDR1 is SGHTA and CDR2 is FQGNSA in the germline V gene. V was cut by 0 bases and J by 3 bases, with 9 bases left in between. The CDR3 DNA follows: TGTGCCAGCAGCTTAGCCTGGACTTACTACGAGCAGTACTTC. Amino acids: CASSLAWTYYEQYF.

This clonotype has at least ten counts. The chain uses TRBV10-2 and TRBJ1-3, with D uncertain. V shed 5 bases and J shed 3 bases, with 8 bases lying between them. This CDR3 is built from 13 residues. In germline, CDR1 is WSHSY, CDR2 SAAADI. CDR3: CASSRFVGNTIYF. The DNA of the CDR3 is TGCGCCAGCAGTAGATTCGTTGGAAACACCATATATTTT.

With respect to this clonotype: This clone may be a read error of a much larger clone one base away. The chain is built from TRBV6-1 and TRBJ2-2; no clear D gene. V shed 7 bases and J shed 1 base, with 10 bases lying between them. CDR1 and CDR2 from the germline V gene are MNHNS and SASEGT. The CDR3 extends over 14 amino acids. CDR3 sequence: CASKPAKNTGELFF. CDR3 DNA sequence: TGTGCCAGCAAGCCAGCGAAGAACACCGGGGAGCTGTTTTTT.

J is TRBJ2-5 and V is TRBV5-5; 7 bases fit TRBD1. The CDR3 has 12 residues. CDR1 SGHKS and CDR2 YYEKEE come from the germline V gene (reference sequence). The CDR3 protein is CARGPLTGTQYF. DNA for the CDR3: TGTGCTAGGGGGCCCTTAACGGGGACCCAGTACTTC.

This clonotype was observed at least ten times. This chain joins TRBV2 and TRBJ1-6; 7 bases line up with TRBD1. V dropped 2 bases and J dropped 9; count of bases not matched to a gene: 4. This CDR3 has 14 residues. Germline V gene lookup returns CDR1 SNHLY and CDR2 FYNNEI. CDR3 nucleotides: TGTGCCAGCAGTGAAATTACAGGGGTTTCACCCCTCCACTTT. This gives the protein CASSEITGVSPLHF.

A note on this clonotype: One junction end does not reproduce the germline sequence, and a read error may be involved. This chain joins TRBV25-1 and TRBJ1-5; D not resolved. CDR1 MGHDK and CDR2 SYGVNS come from the germline V gene. The CDR3 totals 13 residues. CDR3: CAGSESSNQPQHF. CDR3 sequence (DNA): TGTGCCGGCAGCGAGTCGAGCAATCAGCCCCAGCATTTT.

A few counts support this clonotype. A clone one base away is much larger, so this may be a read error. The chain is built from TRBV20-1 and TRBJ2-7, with 14 bases matching TRBD2. The CDR3 runs to 14 residues. The V gene's germline CDR1 is DFQATT and CDR2 SNEGSKA (reference sequence). This CDR3 reads CSAPGTSGSDERYF. CDR3 coding DNA: TGCAGTGCTCCCGGGACTAGCGGGAGCGACGAGCGGTACTTC.

The chain couples TRBV6-1 to TRBJ1-2, with 10 nucleotides matching TRBD1. Germline loops: CDR1 MNHNS, CDR2 SASEGT. V shed 4 bases, J shed 7 bases, and the junction held 9 bases outside the gene matches. The CDR3 consists of 15 residues. CDR3 residues: CASSGDRGRNSGYTF. The CDR3 DNA is TGTGCCAGCAGTGGAGACAGGGGGCGCAATTCTGGCTACACCTTC.

There are many counts of this clonotype. This chain uses TRBV7-6 with TRBJ2-2; D is undetermined. The CDR3 runs 14 residues. Germline V gene lookup returns CDR1 SGHVS and CDR2 FNYEAQ. V was cut by 5 bases and J by 4 bases, with 11 bases left in between. The CDR3 region has the DNA TGTGCCAGCAGCCCCCCACCAACCACCGGGGAGCTGTTTTTT. Its protein is CASSPPPTTGELFF.